A selection of T cell receptor beta chains follows, all from one sample in a study of shared clonotypes between healthy human individuals. Sequencing used immunoSEQ multiplex PCR; TCRdb keeps in-frame clones, though not all of them. The sample lists 2 million to 2.5 million clones; more than 90% were seen once. Sequencing used naive CD4+ T cells sorted from blood. Receptors were obtained from a man younger than 35 in good health. The CDR3 runs from the conserved cysteine through the conserved F or W. Each record gives: clone size, V gene, J gene, D gene, CDR3 DNA, CDR3 protein. A D gene is named only where the DNA matches it firmly. Part of the rows lack a size; the others show once, few, many or a class for expanded clones.

clone_size: once; v_call: TRBV27; j_call: TRBJ1-5; d_call: TRBD1; cdr3_nt: TGTGCCAGCAGTCTAGGGGGCGGCAATCAGCCCCAGCATTTT; cdr3_aa: CASSLGGGNQPQHF
clone_size: .; v_call: TRBV21-1; j_call: TRBJ2-1; d_call: .; cdr3_nt: TGTGCCAGCAGCAAAGCGCTACGGTCATCTCGGGATGAGCAGTTCTTC; cdr3_aa: CASSKALRSSRDEQFF
clone_size: .; v_call: TRBV28; j_call: TRBJ1-5; d_call: .; cdr3_nt: TGTGCCAGCACCCCCTGGCGCGTCTATAGCAATCAGCCCCAGCATTTT; cdr3_aa: CASTPWRVYSNQPQHF
clone_size: .; v_call: TRBV7-9; j_call: TRBJ2-7; d_call: .; cdr3_nt: TGTGCCAGCAGCTTAGGGGGACAAGGCGAGCAGTACTTC; cdr3_aa: CASSLGGQGEQYF
clone_size: .; v_call: TRBV6-1; j_call: TRBJ2-7; d_call: TRBD1; cdr3_nt: TGTGCCAGCACCCGTACAGGGGACGAGCAGTACTTC; cdr3_aa: CASTRTGDEQYF
clone_size: few; v_call: TRBV7-9; j_call: TRBJ1-2; d_call: TRBD1; cdr3_nt: TGTGCCAGCAGCCGGGACAGCTATGGCTACACCTTC; cdr3_aa: CASSRDSYGYTF
clone_size: .; v_call: TRBV28; j_call: TRBJ2-7; d_call: .; cdr3_nt: TGTGCCAGCAGTAGCCAGGGAACCTCCTACGAGCAGTACTTC; cdr3_aa: CASSSQGTSYEQYF
clone_size: .; v_call: TRBV14; j_call: TRBJ2-7; d_call: TRBD2; cdr3_nt: TGTGCCAGCAGCCCGCTACTAGCGGGAGGCGAGCAGTACTTC; cdr3_aa: CASSPLLAGGEQYF
clone_size: .; v_call: TRBV5-1; j_call: TRBJ1-4; d_call: TRBD1; cdr3_nt: TGCGCCAGCAGCTTGGCCCTGGGACAGGGTAATGAAAAACTGTTTTTT; cdr3_aa: CASSLALGQGNEKLFF
clone_size: .; v_call: TRBV28; j_call: TRBJ1-6; d_call: .; cdr3_nt: TGTGCCAGCCTCAGGAGGACCCAGTATAATTCACCCCTCCACTTT; cdr3_aa: CASLRRTQYNSPLHF
clone_size: .; v_call: TRBV4-1; j_call: TRBJ2-7; d_call: TRBD1; cdr3_nt: TGCGCCAGCAGCCAAGTGGGTTGGGACAGCTCCTACGAGCAGTACTTC; cdr3_aa: CASSQVGWDSSYEQYF
clone_size: .; v_call: TRBV30; j_call: TRBJ2-7; d_call: .; cdr3_nt: TGTGCCTGGAGTAGGATTCTGGGCAGCTACGAGCAGTACTTC; cdr3_aa: CAWSRILGSYEQYF
clone_size: .; v_call: TRBV28; j_call: TRBJ1-1; d_call: TRBD1; cdr3_nt: TGTGCCAGCAGTTGGGGACAGAGAACGAACACTGAAGCTTTCTTT; cdr3_aa: CASSWGQRTNTEAFF
clone_size: .; v_call: TRBV30; j_call: TRBJ1-1; d_call: .; cdr3_nt: TGTGCCTGGAGTACCCGGGGGCGAACTGAAGCTTTCTTT; cdr3_aa: CAWSTRGRTEAFF
clone_size: .; v_call: TRBV18; j_call: TRBJ2-5; d_call: .; cdr3_nt: TGTGCCAGCTCACGGGGGATCCAAGAGACCCAGTACTTC; cdr3_aa: CASSRGIQETQYF
clone_size: .; v_call: TRBV28; j_call: TRBJ1-1; d_call: TRBD1; cdr3_nt: TGTGCCAGCCAAACAGGGGCCCAGAACACTGAAGCTTTCTTT; cdr3_aa: CASQTGAQNTEAFF
clone_size: .; v_call: TRBV10-3; j_call: TRBJ2-3; d_call: TRBD1; cdr3_nt: TGTGCCATCTCGGGGGACAGGGTGCCAGATACGCAGTATTTT; cdr3_aa: CAISGDRVPDTQYF
clone_size: .; v_call: TRBV9; j_call: TRBJ1-2; d_call: TRBD1; cdr3_nt: TGTGCCAGCAGCGCTCCAGGGGGGATCGGCTTCACGGAGGGCTACACCTTC; cdr3_aa: CASSAPGGIGFTEGYTF
clone_size: .; v_call: TRBV5-6; j_call: TRBJ1-5; d_call: .; cdr3_nt: TGTGCCAGCAGGTCCGGGACCCTAAAAAATCAGCCCCAGCATTTT; cdr3_aa: CASRSGTLKNQPQHF
clone_size: once; v_call: TRBV11-2; j_call: TRBJ2-3; d_call: TRBD2; cdr3_nt: TGTGCCAGCAGCTTAAAGCTAGCGGGGAGCACAGATACGCAGTATTTT; cdr3_aa: CASSLKLAGSTDTQYF
clone_size: once; v_call: TRBV29-1; j_call: TRBJ2-7; d_call: .; cdr3_nt: TGCAGCGTTGAAGTGATGCTGGGGGACACCACCTACGAGCAGTACTTC; cdr3_aa: CSVEVMLGDTTYEQYF
clone_size: .; v_call: TRBV30; j_call: TRBJ1-6; d_call: .; cdr3_nt: TGTGCCTGGAGTGCCGCGGGGAATTCACCCCTCCACTTT; cdr3_aa: CAWSAAGNSPLHF
clone_size: .; v_call: TRBV7-6; j_call: TRBJ1-1; d_call: .; cdr3_nt: TGTGCCAGCAGCTTAGCGGGAGGGAGGGACACTGAAGCTTTCTTT; cdr3_aa: CASSLAGGRDTEAFF
clone_size: once; v_call: TRBV5-1; j_call: TRBJ2-2; d_call: .; cdr3_nt: TGCGCCAGCAGCTTGGCCAAGCGACAGACGAACACCGGGGAGCTGTTTTTT; cdr3_aa: CASSLAKRQTNTGELFF
clone_size: once; v_call: TRBV27; j_call: TRBJ2-3; d_call: .; cdr3_nt: TGTGCCAGCAGTTTATCGTCAACCAGAGGGGGGGATACGCAGTATTTT; cdr3_aa: CASSLSSTRGGDTQYF
clone_size: .; v_call: TRBV12-5; j_call: TRBJ2-7; d_call: .; cdr3_nt: TGTGCTAGTGGATTTGGGGAAGACTACGAGCAGTACTTC; cdr3_aa: CASGFGEDYEQYF
clone_size: .; v_call: TRBV7-9; j_call: TRBJ2-1; d_call: TRBD2; cdr3_nt: TGTGCCAGCAGCTTTCGTCTAGCGGGATACAATGAGCAGTTCTTC; cdr3_aa: CASSFRLAGYNEQFF